The clone carrying this TCR beta chain came up many times. Its antigen is as yet unknown. Both TCR beta VDJ combination and CDR3 sequence profiling were carried out. Genomic DNA was the template for this profiling. TCRdb reprocessed the reads via MiXCR and lists one record per CDR3 protein. The sample comprises 250,000 to 350,000 distinct CDR3 sequences, 50% to 70% of which are singletons, and under 8.5% rests with the top ten. The V and J ends lost 1 base and 5 bases, in that order; junction bases with no gene match: 6. From germline, CDR1 is MGHDK and CDR2 SYGVNS. The CDR3 consists of 16 residues. The data originate from a study of CD8+CD57+ T cells in acquired aplastic anemia. Study-wide background: On average, sorted CD4+ and CD8+ cells gave approximately 3.5 ug of DNA.

General study results and limits: Between patients and controls, 25 to 35 CD8+ CDR3 sequences were found in common. Any difference that existed in CD8+ Simpson's diversity between patients and controls was not significant.

This TCR came from a human donor with severe aplastic anemia or a healthy control (not recorded which). The sequenced sample consisted of sorted CD4+, CD8+, or CD8+CD57+ T cells (not recorded which) from PBMCs. The chain employs TRBV25-1 and TRBJ2-2; 8 nucleotides align to TRBD1. CDR3 in amino acids: CASSELRTGLTGELFF. Written as DNA, the CDR3 is TGTGCCAGCAGTGAATTACGGACAGGGCTAACCGGGGAGCTGTTTTTT.